This TCR beta chain was documented in a study of cytomegalovirus exposure and HLA in healthy donors. Study-level points and caveats: In a later analysis, an Asian-associated ancestry cluster reportedly showed fewer N-insertions than the roughly 700-donor mean.

This clone was counted a single time. Its antigen is unidentified. Germline trimming cut 6 bases from V and 2 bases from J; bases unmatched to any gene: 10. The length of the CDR3 is 16 residues. CDR1 and CDR2 from the germline V gene are MDHEN and SYDVKM. In the PCR, 60 Vbeta and 13 Jbeta primers were used. The repertoire was sequenced with immunoSEQ multiplex PCR; TCRdb's copy has only in-frame clones and lacks some. The data hold over 150,000 clones, with less than 85% observed a single time. The chain uses TRBV28 and TRBJ1-5; TRBD1 agrees at 7 bases. The TCR was taken from a man aged 35-49 years in good health and CMV-seronegative. Sample: PBMCs. The CDR3 bases are TGTGCCAGCAGCCCCAACAGGGGCCGGGGCAATCAGCCCCAGCATTTT. It is translated as CASSPNRGRGNQPQHF.